The 9 T cell receptor beta chains in this list originate from one sample, sequenced in a study of T cell changes during pregnancy in multiple sclerosis. Assay used: immunoSEQ multiplex PCR; TCRdb lists only in-frame clones, some missing. Of 80,000 to 130,000 clones listed, more than 90% are singletons. Sequencing used peripheral blood, obtained in the second trimester of pregnancy. The receptors shown here come from a female donor with multiple sclerosis, enrolled in a pregnancy study.

V is TRBV9 and J is TRBJ2-7; tentative D call: TRBD1 (6 bases). Germline CDR1 is SGDLS and CDR2 is YYNGEE. The V gene lost 2 bases and the J gene lost 2 bases, with 11 bases spanning the gap. This CDR3 comprises 14 residues. CDR3 nucleotides: TGTGCCAGCAGCGTCGGGACATCTACCTACGAGCAGTACTTC. Translating gives CASSVGTSTYEQYF.

The chain combines TRBV27 with TRBJ1-1; 7 bases agree with TRBD1. The CDR3 runs to 13 residues. Germline values: CDR1 MNHEY, CDR2 SMNVEV (reference sequence). After removal of 8 bases from V and 4 bases from J, the junction contained 7 bases not matched to a gene. CDR3: CASATGVVTEAFF. The CDR3 region has the DNA TGTGCCAGCGCAACAGGGGTTGTCACTGAAGCTTTCTTT.

V and J are TRBV5-6 and TRBJ2-3; 11 nucleotides match TRBD2. Losses at the gene ends were 1 base for V and 5 bases for J; bases not matched to a gene: 3. CDR1 is SGHDT, CDR2 YYEEEE, per germline. The CDR3 loop spans 15 amino acids. The CDR3 sequence: CASSLLTSGVDTQYF. In DNA, the CDR3 is TGTGCCAGCAGCTTGTTGACTAGCGGGGTAGATACGCAGTATTTT.

This chain joins TRBV6-5 and TRBJ2-7, with D possibly matching TRBD2 (5 bases). The germline gives CDR1 MNHEY, CDR2 SVGAGI. Trimming pared 6 bases from V and 0 bases from J, leaving 15 bases between. This CDR3 contains 15 residues. The CDR3, as DNA: TGTGCCAGCAGCGCACCGGGAAGGAGCTCCTACGAGCAGTACTTC. Protein sequence: CASSAPGRSSYEQYF.

The chain links TRBV30 to TRBJ2-3; 7 bases are shared with TRBD2. The germline gives CDR1 GTSNPN, CDR2 SVGIG (reference sequence). The J segment lost 6 bases and the V segment lost 0 bases, leaving 12 bases of the junction unmatched. The CDR3 is 16 residues long. CDR3 loop: CAWSVGVAGATDTQYF. The CDR3 DNA reads TGTGCCTGGAGTGTAGGTGTGGCGGGAGCTACTGATACGCAGTATTTT.

This chain uses TRBV6-1 with TRBJ1-1, with D tentatively TRBD1 (5 bases). The V end was cut by 7 bases, the J end by 4 bases, with 13 bases between. This CDR3 comprises 13 residues. CDR1 is MNHNS and CDR2 is SASEGT in the germline V gene. For the CDR3, the DNA is TGTGCCAGCAACGGGGGGGTAGGCACTGAAGCTTTCTTT. Translation: CASNGGVGTEAFF.

This chain joins TRBV6-1 and TRBJ2-5; D possibly corresponds to TRBD2 (5 bases). Germline CDR1 is MNHNS and CDR2 is SASEGT. The CDR3 extends over 14 amino acids. The V end was cut by 6 bases, the J end by 4 bases, with 15 bases between. The CDR3 here is CASSPIGNPETQYF. As DNA, the CDR3 is TGTGCCAGCAGCCCTATCGGGAATCCAGAGACCCAGTACTTC.

This chain connects TRBV2 to TRBJ2-3, with 7 bases fitting TRBD1. Germline loops: CDR1 SNHLY, CDR2 FYNNEI. This CDR3 comprises 15 residues. V lost 1 base and J lost 5; bases outside the gene matches: 6. CDR3 protein: CASSEDTGERDTQYF. Here the CDR3 DNA reads TGTGCCAGCAGTGAAGATACAGGGGAAAGAGATACGCAGTATTTT.

The V call is TRBV4-1, the J call TRBJ2-7; 8 positions match TRBD2. Germline V lookup: CDR1 MGHRA, CDR2 YSYEKL. Losses at the gene ends were 1 base for V and 2 bases for J; bases not matched to a gene: 13. The CDR3 has 18 amino acids. The DNA for the CDR3 is TGCGCCAGCAGCCAAGGGTACGGGGGGGCTGTCGGAGCCTACGAGCAGTACTTC. Translated, it gives CASSQGYGGAVGAYEQYF.